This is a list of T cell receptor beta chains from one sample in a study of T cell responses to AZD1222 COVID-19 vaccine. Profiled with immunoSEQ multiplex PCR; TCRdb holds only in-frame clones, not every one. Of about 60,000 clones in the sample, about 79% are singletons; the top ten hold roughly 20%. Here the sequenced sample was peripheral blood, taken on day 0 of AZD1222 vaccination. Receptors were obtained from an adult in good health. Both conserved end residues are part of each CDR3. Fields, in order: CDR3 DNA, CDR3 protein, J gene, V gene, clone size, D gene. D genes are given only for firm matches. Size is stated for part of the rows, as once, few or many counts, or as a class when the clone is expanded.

DNA: TGTGCCACCTCGATGGCGGGAGTCGTCACCGGGGAGCTGTTTTTT
CDR3: CATSMAGVVTGELFF
J: TRBJ2-2
V: TRBV15
size: once
D: TRBD2

DNA: TGTGCCAGTAGTATAGGACAGGGCTTGGCTGAAGCTTTCTTT
CDR3: CASSIGQGLAEAFF
J: TRBJ1-1
V: TRBV19
size: once
D: TRBD1

DNA: TGTGCCAGCAGCGCCGCCGGGACGGTCTCCTACGAGCAGTACTTC
CDR3: CASSAAGTVSYEQYF
J: TRBJ2-7
V: TRBV5-6
size: NA
D: NA

DNA: TGTGCCAGCTCCTTTGGGACTAGCAACTACGAGCAGTACTTC
CDR3: CASSFGTSNYEQYF
J: TRBJ2-7
V: TRBV18
size: NA
D: TRBD2

DNA: TGTGCCACCAGTTTTGCCGGTACCGGGGAGCTGTTTTTT
CDR3: CATSFAGTGELFF
J: TRBJ2-2
V: TRBV24-1
size: NA
D: NA

DNA: TGTGCCAGCAGCCGAACCCCAGGCAGGGTGGGCACTGAAGCTTTCTTT
CDR3: CASSRTPGRVGTEAFF
J: TRBJ1-1
V: TRBV7-9
size: NA
D: NA

DNA: TGCGCCAGCAGCCCGCGAGCGGGAGCTAACACCGGGGAGCTGTTTTTT
CDR3: CASSPRAGANTGELFF
J: TRBJ2-2
V: TRBV5-1
size: NA
D: TRBD2

DNA: TGTGCCAGCAGCCAAGACCTTAATCAGCCCCAGCATTTT
CDR3: CASSQDLNQPQHF
J: TRBJ1-5
V: TRBV3-1/TRBV3-2
size: NA
D: NA

DNA: TGTGCCAGCAGTTTAGACACGCAACACAATGAGCAGTTCTTC
CDR3: CASSLDTQHNEQFF
J: TRBJ2-1
V: TRBV7-2
size: NA
D: NA

DNA: TGCGCCAGCAAGCCGACTAGCACCTACAATGAGCAGTTCTTC
CDR3: CASKPTSTYNEQFF
J: TRBJ2-1
V: TRBV5-1
size: NA
D: TRBD2

DNA: TGTGCCAGCTCTGTGCGGGGGACCGTGGGCAATGAGCAGTTCTTC
CDR3: CASSVRGTVGNEQFF
J: TRBJ2-1
V: TRBV2
size: NA
D: TRBD2

DNA: TGTGCCAGCACTAGAAGTAGGGACAGGTTCATAGGTGAGCAGTTCTTC
CDR3: CASTRSRDRFIGEQFF
J: TRBJ2-1
V: TRBV27
size: NA
D: TRBD1

DNA: TGTGCCAGCATCGGACCCTTGAACACTGAAGCTTTCTTT
CDR3: CASIGPLNTEAFF
J: TRBJ1-1
V: TRBV7-6
size: NA
D: NA

DNA: TGTGCCAGCAGCTCTGGGAGCGGCGATACGCAGTATTTT
CDR3: CASSSGSGDTQYF
J: TRBJ2-3
V: TRBV7-3
size: NA
D: NA

DNA: TGTGCCAGCAGCGTAGAGGGGACAAATGAAGCTTTCTTT
CDR3: CASSVEGTNEAFF
J: TRBJ1-1
V: TRBV9
size: once
D: NA

DNA: TGTGCCAGCAGCCCGACAGGGGCGGACACTGAAGCTTTCTTT
CDR3: CASSPTGADTEAFF
J: TRBJ1-1
V: TRBV7-3
size: NA
D: TRBD1

DNA: TGTGCCAGCAGCTCCGGACTAGGGGCAAATGAGCAGTTCTTC
CDR3: CASSSGLGANEQFF
J: TRBJ2-1
V: TRBV7-3
size: NA
D: TRBD2

DNA: TGTGCCAGTAGTATCCGGGACCTGAATAGCAATCAGCCCCAGCATTTT
CDR3: CASSIRDLNSNQPQHF
J: TRBJ1-5
V: TRBV19
size: NA
D: NA

DNA: TGCGCCAGCAGCCAAGATGCGGCGCCAGTCTACGAGCAGTACTTC
CDR3: CASSQDAAPVYEQYF
J: TRBJ2-7
V: TRBV4-3
size: NA
D: NA

DNA: TGTGCCAGTACGGACAGGCCTAATTCACCCCTCCACTTT
CDR3: CASTDRPNSPLHF
J: TRBJ1-6
V: TRBV27
size: NA
D: TRBD1

DNA: TGTGCCAGCAGCTTACAGGGGGAGAACACTGAAGCTTTCTTT
CDR3: CASSLQGENTEAFF
J: TRBJ1-1
V: TRBV7-9
size: NA
D: TRBD1

DNA: TGTGCCAGCAGTCTTGGGGGAGTCACCGGGGAGCTGTTTTTT
CDR3: CASSLGGVTGELFF
J: TRBJ2-2
V: TRBV7-3
size: NA
D: NA

DNA: TGTGCCAGCAGCTTTGGGGGAGGGGGCTATGAAAAACTGTTTTTT
CDR3: CASSFGGGGYEKLFF
J: TRBJ1-4
V: TRBV7-9
size: NA
D: TRBD1

DNA: TGTGCCAGCAGCATAGGGGTAGGACGGACAGATACGCAGTATTTT
CDR3: CASSIGVGRTDTQYF
J: TRBJ2-3
V: TRBV7-8
size: NA
D: NA

DNA: TGTGCCTGGAGTTTAGGGGGGCCTGAAGCTTTCTTT
CDR3: CAWSLGGPEAFF
J: TRBJ1-1
V: TRBV30
size: NA
D: NA

DNA: TGCGCCAGCTCAAAGGGGGCCGCGAACACCGGGGAGCTGTTTTTT
CDR3: CASSKGAANTGELFF
J: TRBJ2-2
V: TRBV5-1
size: once
D: TRBD1

DNA: TGTGCCAGCAGCTTAGGACAGGGTGGCTACACCTTC
CDR3: CASSLGQGGYTF
J: TRBJ1-2
V: TRBV11-2
size: once
D: TRBD1

DNA: TGTGCCAGCAGCCCTCGGGGGGCGGGCGAAAAACTGTTTTTT
CDR3: CASSPRGAGEKLFF
J: TRBJ1-4
V: TRBV7-2
size: NA
D: NA

DNA: TGTGCCACCAGTGATTTAGGGACCGGGCGACAAGAGACCCAGTACTTC
CDR3: CATSDLGTGRQETQYF
J: TRBJ2-5
V: TRBV24-1
size: NA
D: NA

DNA: TGTGCCAGCAGCTTTAATGGGTTCTCTGCCACTGGGGCCAACGTCCTGACTTTC
CDR3: CASSFNGFSATGANVLTF
J: TRBJ2-6
V: TRBV7-8
size: NA
D: NA

DNA: TGCGCCAGCAGCCAAGAGAGAGGAAACACCATATATTTT
CDR3: CASSQERGNTIYF
J: TRBJ1-3
V: TRBV4-3
size: NA
D: NA

DNA: TGTGCCAGCAGCCAACCCTACCGGACAGGGGGAAAAACCGGGGAGCTGTTTTTT
CDR3: CASSQPYRTGGKTGELFF
J: TRBJ2-2
V: TRBV14
size: NA
D: TRBD1

DNA: TGTGCCAGTACCCCGGGACAGACACCTTTCACTGAAGCTTTCTTT
CDR3: CASTPGQTPFTEAFF
J: TRBJ1-1
V: TRBV19
size: NA
D: TRBD1

DNA: TGTGCCTGGAGCGGTTGGACTAGCGGGAGTACAGATACGCAGTATTTT
CDR3: CAWSGWTSGSTDTQYF
J: TRBJ2-3
V: TRBV30
size: NA
D: TRBD2

DNA: TGTGCCAGCTCACCGGCGGGGAAGACCCAGTACTTC
CDR3: CASSPAGKTQYF
J: TRBJ2-5
V: TRBV18
size: NA
D: NA

DNA: TGCAGCGCCGACAGGGGTGGAAACACCATATATTTT
CDR3: CSADRGGNTIYF
J: TRBJ1-3
V: TRBV29-1
size: NA
D: TRBD1

DNA: TGTGCCTGGAGTGTGGACAACAATCAGCCCCAGCATTTT
CDR3: CAWSVDNNQPQHF
J: TRBJ1-5
V: TRBV30
size: NA
D: NA

DNA: TGTGCCAGCAGCTTTTCGCAGGGTGGCGAGACCCAGTACTTC
CDR3: CASSFSQGGETQYF
J: TRBJ2-5
V: TRBV7-8
size: NA
D: NA

DNA: TGTGCCAGCAGCGCGACCCCAGGGGGCAAATACGACACCGGGGAGCTGTTTTTT
CDR3: CASSATPGGKYDTGELFF
J: TRBJ2-2
V: TRBV9
size: NA
D: TRBD1

DNA: TGTGCCAGCACCGCAGGACAGTTTTCAGATACGCAGTATTTT
CDR3: CASTAGQFSDTQYF
J: TRBJ2-3
V: TRBV11-2
size: few
D: NA

DNA: TGTGCCAGCAGCATGCAATTTGGCTATGGCTACACCTTC
CDR3: CASSMQFGYGYTF
J: TRBJ1-2
V: TRBV7-2
size: NA
D: NA

DNA: TGCGCCAGCAGCTACGGAGGCACAGATACGCAGTATTTT
CDR3: CASSYGGTDTQYF
J: TRBJ2-3
V: TRBV5-1
size: NA
D: NA

DNA: TGTGCCAGCAGCCCTAGACTGGTCTCCTACGAGCAGTACTTC
CDR3: CASSPRLVSYEQYF
J: TRBJ2-7
V: TRBV7-8
size: few
D: NA

DNA: TGTGCCAGCAGTCCACGGGACGGAGGAGGCTACACCTTC
CDR3: CASSPRDGGGYTF
J: TRBJ1-2
V: TRBV2
size: NA
D: NA

DNA: TGCGCCAGCAGGCCCCAACAGGGTCCCACTGAAGCTTTCTTT
CDR3: CASRPQQGPTEAFF
J: TRBJ1-1
V: TRBV4-1
size: NA
D: NA

DNA: TGTGCCAGCAGTACCGGACAGGGGGCGCGGTACGAGCAGTACTTC
CDR3: CASSTGQGARYEQYF
J: TRBJ2-7
V: TRBV6-5
size: NA
D: TRBD1

DNA: TGTGCCAGCAGCTCGTTGGGACGAAAGACCTTC
CDR3: CASSSLGRKTF
J: TRBJ1-2
V: TRBV7-9
size: few
D: NA

DNA: TGTGCCTCAACAGGCAGTCTCTATGGCTACACCTTC
CDR3: CASTGSLYGYTF
J: TRBJ1-2
V: TRBV19
size: NA
D: NA

DNA: TGTGCCAGTAGCCTACGGACTAGCGGGAGGGGAGAAGATACGCAGTATTTT
CDR3: CASSLRTSGRGEDTQYF
J: TRBJ2-3
V: TRBV19
size: NA
D: TRBD2

DNA: TGTGCCAGCAGGGCCCTAGCGGGGACTTCTGGGGCCAACGTCCTGACTTTC
CDR3: CASRALAGTSGANVLTF
J: TRBJ2-6
V: TRBV28
size: NA
D: TRBD2

DNA: TGTGCCAGCAGCTTGAGGTGGGCCCTCGTGGCAGACTCCCACAATGAGCAGTTCTTC
CDR3: CASSLRWALVADSHNEQFF
J: TRBJ2-1
V: TRBV5-4
size: NA
D: NA

DNA: TGTGCCACCAGCAGAGTATTCGGGGGGCAACAGGAGAATACGCAGTATTTT
CDR3: CATSRVFGGQQENTQYF
J: TRBJ2-3
V: TRBV15
size: once
D: NA

DNA: TGTGCCAGCAGCCCTAGGGGGCGCCCTGAAGCTTTCTTT
CDR3: CASSPRGRPEAFF
J: TRBJ1-1
V: TRBV3-1/TRBV3-2
size: NA
D: TRBD1

DNA: TGTGCCAGCTCACCAAGGGGGACCCAAGAGACCCAGTACTTC
CDR3: CASSPRGTQETQYF
J: TRBJ2-5
V: TRBV18
size: NA
D: NA

DNA: TGTGCCAGCAGCGTAGGATTAGGGGGCGATGGCTACACCTTC
CDR3: CASSVGLGGDGYTF
J: TRBJ1-2
V: TRBV9
size: NA
D: TRBD1